The clone carrying this T cell receptor (beta chain) was found once. The antigen remains unidentified. This specimen belongs to a study of OX40 agonist ivuxolimab in advanced cancers. In the study overall: The group had a mean age of about 64 years, ranged from 23 to 79, and was just under 85% male.

Study-wide results and limits: Among patients with partial responses at 0.1-3.0 mg/kg, clonal expansion was among the lowest. There was clonal expansion of CD4+ and CD8+ blood T cells by week 6 at 0.1 to 3.0 mg/kg.

Clones were sequenced by immunoSEQ multiplex PCR, and TCRdb holds only the in-frame ones, with some missing. The table shows roughly 49,000 clones, with approximately 80% occurring only once. The CDR3 loop spans 14 amino acids. Trimming took 2 bases from V and 1 from J, leaving 8 bases between them. Germline values: CDR1 MNHEY, CDR2 SVGAGI. The sequence was obtained from an adult with an advanced solid tumor such as melanoma, head and neck, liver or kidney cancer. The V gene is TRBV6-5, the J gene TRBJ1-1; a weak D match, TRBD1 (5 bases). The sequences come from CD4+ or CD8+ T cells sorted from blood, collected in a trial of the OX40 agonist ivuxolimab. CDR3 protein: CASSYRDENTEAFF. As DNA, the CDR3 is TGTGCCAGCAGTTACAGGGACGAGAACACTGAAGCTTTCTTT.